What follows describes a single TCR beta chain. The antigen is undetermined. Sequenced with the Oncomine TCR Beta short-read assay was DNA taken from cultured CD4+ T cells. CD4+ T cells were cultured, and genomic DNA was extracted from them. TCRdb ran MiXCR on the PCR reads and lists one entry per CDR3 protein. This sample yields more than 3,000 distinct CDR3 sequences, of which 15% to 20% are seen a single time; 11% to 15% belongs to the top ten. As for treatment: approximately 11-day PBMC culture with coronavirus spike peptide pools or control peptides (ViraFEST assay). The CDR3 is 19 residues long. The germline V gene encodes CDR1 MDHEN and CDR2 SYDVKM. The junction had 17 bases not matched to a gene; V was cut back by 5 bases and J by 9 bases. These data are taken from a study of vaccination and CD4 T cells after COVID-19. General study findings and limits: Vaccine-specific clones in convalescent patients were spike mono-reactive in 304 of 307 cases.

This clonotype was obtained from a human donor who had recovered from COVID-19. The specimen was CD4+ T cells from blood, cultured in vitro. This rearrangement joins TRBV28 to TRBJ2-1, with 15 bases fitting TRBD2. CDR3 bases: TGTGCCAGCAGTCCACTGGGACTAGCGGGGGGCCGCTTTAGGAGTGAGCAGTTCTTC. Protein sequence: CASSPLGLAGGRFRSEQFF.